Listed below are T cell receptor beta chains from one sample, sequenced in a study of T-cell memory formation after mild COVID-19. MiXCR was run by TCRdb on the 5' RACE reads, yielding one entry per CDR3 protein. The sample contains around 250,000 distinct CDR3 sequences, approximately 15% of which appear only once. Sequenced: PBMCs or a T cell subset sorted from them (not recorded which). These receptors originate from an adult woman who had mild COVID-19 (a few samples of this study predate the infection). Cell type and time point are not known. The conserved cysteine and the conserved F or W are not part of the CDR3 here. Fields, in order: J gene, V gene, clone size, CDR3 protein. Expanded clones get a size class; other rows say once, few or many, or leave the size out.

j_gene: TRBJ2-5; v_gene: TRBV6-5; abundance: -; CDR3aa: ASSYRGQRGETQY
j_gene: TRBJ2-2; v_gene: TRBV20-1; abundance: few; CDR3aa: SARDEGFTYTGELF
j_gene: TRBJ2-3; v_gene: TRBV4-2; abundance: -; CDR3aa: ASSPPGGRTDTQY
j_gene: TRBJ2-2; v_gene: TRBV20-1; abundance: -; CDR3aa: SARASGLAANTGELF
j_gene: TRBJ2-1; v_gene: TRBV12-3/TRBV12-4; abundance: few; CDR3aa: ASSWTAKSYNEQF
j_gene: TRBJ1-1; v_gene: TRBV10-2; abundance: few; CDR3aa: ASSDWGTEAF
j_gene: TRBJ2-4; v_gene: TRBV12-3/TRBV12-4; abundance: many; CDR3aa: ASTQGGILAKNIQY
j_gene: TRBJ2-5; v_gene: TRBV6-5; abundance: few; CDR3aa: ASSRAKGRTQETQY
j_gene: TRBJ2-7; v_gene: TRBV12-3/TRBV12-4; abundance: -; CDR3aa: ASSLTGGASYEQY
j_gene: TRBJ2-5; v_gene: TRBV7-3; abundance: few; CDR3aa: ASSLPGQETQY
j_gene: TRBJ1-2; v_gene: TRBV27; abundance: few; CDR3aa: ASSSARGSYGYT
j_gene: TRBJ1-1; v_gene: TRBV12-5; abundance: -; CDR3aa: ASGHTANTEAF
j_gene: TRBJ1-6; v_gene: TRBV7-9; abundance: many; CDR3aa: ASSLAGGRDSPLH
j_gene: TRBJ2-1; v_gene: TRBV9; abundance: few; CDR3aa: ASSVVGRAYNEQF
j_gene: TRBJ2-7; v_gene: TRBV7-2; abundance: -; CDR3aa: ASSNQGGPYEQY
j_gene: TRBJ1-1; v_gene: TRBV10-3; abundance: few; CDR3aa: AIRDTLAEAF
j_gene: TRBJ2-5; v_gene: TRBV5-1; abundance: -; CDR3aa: ASSTGQSKETQY
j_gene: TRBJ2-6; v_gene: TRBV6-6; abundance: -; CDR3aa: ASSTPAKISGANVLT